This paragraph reports one TCR beta chain. The antigen remains undetermined. Here immunoSEQ multiplex PCR was the method, and the copy in TCRdb shows in-frame clones only, minus some. The sample consists of about 2.1 million clones, approximately 94% of them appearing once. This CDR3 spans 16 amino acids. V lost 4 bases and J lost 6; bases outside the gene matches: 12. Germline V gives CDR1 SGHRS, CDR2 YFSETQ. This entry comes from a study of shared clonotypes between healthy human individuals. Study results and limitations: A reduction in generation probabilities was seen for non-shared clonotypes relative to those shared by all four donors.

CD45RO-negative, CCR7-selected cells formed the naive CD8 fraction, which excluded terminally differentiated effector memory CD45RA+ cells. Sequenced sample: naive CD8+ T cells from PBMCs. The chain employs TRBV5-1 and TRBJ2-7; 11 bases align to TRBD1. The source is a man between 18 and 29 years old in good health. Some clones in this sample may be carry-over from other donors' samples. CDR3 DNA sequence: TGCGCCAGCAGCCAGGATGTCGGGACAGGGGGATTCGAGCAGTACTTC. Translation gives CASSQDVGTGGFEQYF.